These 8 T cell receptor beta chains share one sample of origin, sequenced in a study of T-cell memory formation after mild COVID-19. One entry per CDR3 protein results from TCRdb running MiXCR on the 5' RACE reads. This table holds about 49,000 distinct CDR3 sequences, 27% found once. The sample consisted of PBMCs or a T cell subset sorted from them (not recorded which). These receptors originate from a man younger than 30 who had mild COVID-19 (a few samples of this study predate the infection). Cell type and time point are not known.

This clonotype appeared a few times. The genes are TRBV7-2 and TRBJ2-3; 11 bases agree with TRBD2. V dropped 5 bases and J dropped 2; count of bases not matched to a gene: 3. CDR1 is SGHTA and CDR2 is FQGNSA in the germline V gene. CDR3 length equals 15 residues. The CDR3 region has the DNA TGTGCCAGCAGCAATAGCGGGGGGGCCACAGATACGCAGTATTTT. Encoded protein: CASSNSGGATDTQYF. Using reference TRBV7-2 and TRBJ2-3 for the parts outside the CDR3, the full variable domain is GAGVSQSPSNKVTEKGKDVELRCDPISGHTALYWYRQSLGQGLEFLIYFQGNSAPDKSGLPSDRFSAERTGGSVSTLTIQRTQQEDSAVYLCASSNSGGATDTQYFGPGTRLTVL.

This clonotype was seen only a few times. The V and J genes are TRBV19 and TRBJ2-3; D unresolved. V gave up 2 bases and J gave up 5 bases, with 8 bases separating them. The length of the CDR3 is 13 residues. Germline CDR1 is LNHDA and CDR2 is SQIVND (reference sequence). This CDR3 reads CASSIRPLDTQYF. The CDR3 nucleotides read TGTGCCAGTAGTATAAGGCCGCTAGATACGCAGTATTTT.

The CDR3 protein is CASSQGETSSYEQYF. CDR3 bases: TGCGCCAGCAGCCAAGGCGAGACATCGTCCTACGAGCAGTACTTC. V gene TRBV4-3 combines with J gene TRBJ2-7; D gene ambiguous. Between the trimmed V and J ends, which lost 1 base and 1 base, there was a span of 11 bases. The V gene's germline CDR1 is LGHNA and CDR2 YSLEER. The CDR3 is 15 amino acids.

The chain couples TRBV7-9 to TRBJ2-2; D is undetermined. The germline V gene encodes CDR1 SEHNR and CDR2 FQNEAQ (reference sequence). Trimming left V 10 bases short and J 0 bases short, with 15 bases between. The CDR3 loop spans 15 amino acids. The CDR3: CATPSGKANTGELFF. The CDR3 nucleotides are TGTGCCACACCCTCCGGCAAGGCGAACACCGGGGAGCTGTTTTTT. Based on the CDR3 plus reference TRBV7-9 and TRBJ2-2, the full variable domain is DTGVSQNPRHKITKRGQNVTFRCDPISEHNRLYWYRQTLGQGPEFLTYFQNEAQLEKSRLLSDRFSAERPKGSFSTLEIQRTEQGDSAMYLCATPSGKANTGELFFGEGSRLTVL.

V is TRBV5-1 and J is TRBJ1-1, with D perhaps TRBD1 (6 bases). The V gene lost 5 bases and the J gene lost 2 bases, with 16 bases spanning the gap. This CDR3 has 15 amino acids. The germline V gene has CDR1 SGHRS and CDR2 YFSETQ. The CDR3 sequence is CASRISRGANTEAFF. CDR3 bases: TGCGCCAGCAGGATCTCTCGGGGGGCCAACACTGAAGCTTTCTTT.

The chain combines TRBV28 with TRBJ2-5; TRBD2 might be the D (5 bases). The ends were cut back, 3 bases at V and 0 bases at J, with 14 bases in the middle. There are 16 residues in the CDR3. From germline, CDR1 is MDHEN and CDR2 SYDVKM. CDR3 amino acids: CASSFRTGWDQETQYF. As DNA, the CDR3 is TGTGCCAGCAGTTTTCGAACGGGGTGGGACCAAGAGACCCAGTACTTC. The variable domain in full, with the rest retrieved from reference TRBV28 and TRBJ2-5, is DVKVTQSSRYLVKRTGEKVFLECVQDMDHENMFWYRQDPGLGLRLIYFSYDVKMKEKGDIPEGYSVSREKKERFSLILESASTNQTSMYLCASSFRTGWDQETQYFGPGTRLLVL.

There are a few counts of this clonotype. The rearrangement links TRBV6-5 to TRBJ1-6; no clear D gene. Trimming left V 4 bases short and J 6 bases short, with 7 bases between. Germline CDR1 is MNHEY and CDR2 is SVGAGI. This CDR3 region has 13 residues. The CDR3 region has the DNA TGTGCCAGCAGTTGGAGGGCTAATTCACCCCTCCACTTT. Translation gives CASSWRANSPLHF.

This clonotype has only a few counts. This chain joins TRBV14 and TRBJ2-3; possibly TRBD2 for D (6 bases). Germline V lookup: CDR1 SGHDN, CDR2 FVKESK. This CDR3 spans 14 amino acids. Trimming cost V 0 bases and J 3 bases, with 7 bases left between them. In nucleotides, the CDR3 is TGTGCCAGCAGCCAAGATGGGGGGACAGATACGCAGTATTTT. Encoded protein: CASSQDGGTDTQYF.